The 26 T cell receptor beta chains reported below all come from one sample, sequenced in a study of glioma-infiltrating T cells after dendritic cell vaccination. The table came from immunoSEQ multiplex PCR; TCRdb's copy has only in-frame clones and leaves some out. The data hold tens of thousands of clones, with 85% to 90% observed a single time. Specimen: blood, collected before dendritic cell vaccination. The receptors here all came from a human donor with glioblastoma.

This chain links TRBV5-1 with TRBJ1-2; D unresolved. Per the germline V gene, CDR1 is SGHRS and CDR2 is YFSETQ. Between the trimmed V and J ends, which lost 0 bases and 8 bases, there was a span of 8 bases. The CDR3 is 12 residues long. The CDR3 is CASSLGSWGYTF. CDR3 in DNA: TGCGCCAGCAGCTTGGGAAGCTGGGGCTACACCTTC.

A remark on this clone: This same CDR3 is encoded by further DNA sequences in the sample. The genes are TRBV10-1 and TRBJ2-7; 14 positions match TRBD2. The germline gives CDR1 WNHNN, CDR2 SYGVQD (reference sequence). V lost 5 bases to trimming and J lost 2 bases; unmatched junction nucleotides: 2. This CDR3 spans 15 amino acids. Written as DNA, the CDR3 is TGCGCCAGCAGTCCGGGACTAGCGGGAGCCTACGAGCAGTACTTC. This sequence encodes CASSPGLAGAYEQYF.

The CDR3 DNA sequence: TGTGCCAGCGGGCGGGGCGTCTGGGGCTCAGATACGCAGTATTTT. Its translation: CASGRGVWGSDTQYF. The chain uses TRBV21-1 and TRBJ2-3; TRBD2 is the table's D call, not checked against the DNA. TRBV21-1 is reported as a pseudogene. CDR3 length equals 15 residues.

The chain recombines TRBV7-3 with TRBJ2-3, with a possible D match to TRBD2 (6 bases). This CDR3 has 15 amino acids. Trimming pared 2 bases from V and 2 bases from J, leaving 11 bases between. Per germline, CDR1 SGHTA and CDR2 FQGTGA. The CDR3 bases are TGTGCCAGCAGCTTATTAGGGACTGCCACAGATACGCAGTATTTT. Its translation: CASSLLGTATDTQYF.

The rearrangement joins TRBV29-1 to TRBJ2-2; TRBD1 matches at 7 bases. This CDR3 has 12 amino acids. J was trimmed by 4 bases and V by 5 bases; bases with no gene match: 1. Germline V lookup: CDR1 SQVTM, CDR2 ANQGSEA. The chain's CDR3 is CSVYRGTGELFF. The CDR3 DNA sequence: TGCAGCGTTTACAGGGGCACCGGGGAGCTGTTTTTT.

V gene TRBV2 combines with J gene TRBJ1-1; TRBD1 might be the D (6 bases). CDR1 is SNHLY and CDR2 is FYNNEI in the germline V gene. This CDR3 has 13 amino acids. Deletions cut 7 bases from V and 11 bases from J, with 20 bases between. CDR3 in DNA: TGTGCCAGCACCCCAGGGGTAGGGGGTCGCGCTTTCTTT. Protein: CASTPGVGGRAFF.

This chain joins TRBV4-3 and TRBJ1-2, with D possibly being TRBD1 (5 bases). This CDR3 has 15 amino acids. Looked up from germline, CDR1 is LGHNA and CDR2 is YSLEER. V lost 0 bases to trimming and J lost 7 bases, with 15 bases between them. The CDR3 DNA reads TGCGCCAGCAGCCAAGATAAGGCAGGGTCGGCTGGCTACACCTTC. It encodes CASSQDKAGSAGYTF.

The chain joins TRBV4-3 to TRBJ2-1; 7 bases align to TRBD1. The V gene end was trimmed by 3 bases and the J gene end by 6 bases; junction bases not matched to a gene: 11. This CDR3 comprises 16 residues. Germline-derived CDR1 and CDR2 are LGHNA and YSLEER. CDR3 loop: CASSHQTGSGSNEQFF. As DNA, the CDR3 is TGCGCCAGCAGCCACCAGACAGGGTCGGGGAGCAATGAGCAGTTCTTC.

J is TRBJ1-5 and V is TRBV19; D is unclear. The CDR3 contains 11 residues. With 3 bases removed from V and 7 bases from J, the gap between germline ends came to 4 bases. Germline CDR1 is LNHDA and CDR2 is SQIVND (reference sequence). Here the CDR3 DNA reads TGTGCCAGTAGTATGAGACAGCCCCAGCATTTT. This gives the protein CASSMRQPQHF. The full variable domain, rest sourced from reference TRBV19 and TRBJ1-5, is DGGITQSPKYLFRKEGQNVTLSCEQNLNHDAMYWYRQDPGQGLRLIYYSQIVNDFQKGDIAEGYSVSREKKESFPLTVTSAQKNPTAFYLCASSMRQPQHFGDGTRLSIL.

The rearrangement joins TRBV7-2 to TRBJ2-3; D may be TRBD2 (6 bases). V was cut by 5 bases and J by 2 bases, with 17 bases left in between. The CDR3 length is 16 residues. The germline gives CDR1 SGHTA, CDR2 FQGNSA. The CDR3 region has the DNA TGTGCCAGCAGCCTCGGAGGGCGGGTGCTCACAGATACGCAGTATTTT. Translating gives CASSLGGRVLTDTQYF.

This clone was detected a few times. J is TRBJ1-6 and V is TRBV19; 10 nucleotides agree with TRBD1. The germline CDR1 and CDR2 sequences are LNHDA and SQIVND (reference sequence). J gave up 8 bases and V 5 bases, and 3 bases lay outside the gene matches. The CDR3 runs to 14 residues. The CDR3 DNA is TGTGCCAGTAGTGCGACAGGGGGCTATTCACCCCTCCACTTT. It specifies CASSATGGYSPLHF.

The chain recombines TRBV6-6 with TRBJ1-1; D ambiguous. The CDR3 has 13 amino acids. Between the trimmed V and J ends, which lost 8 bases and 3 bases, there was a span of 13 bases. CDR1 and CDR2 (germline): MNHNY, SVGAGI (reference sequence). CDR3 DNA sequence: TGTGCCAGCTTTTGGAGGGAGGACACTGAAGCTTTCTTT. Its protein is CASFWREDTEAFF.

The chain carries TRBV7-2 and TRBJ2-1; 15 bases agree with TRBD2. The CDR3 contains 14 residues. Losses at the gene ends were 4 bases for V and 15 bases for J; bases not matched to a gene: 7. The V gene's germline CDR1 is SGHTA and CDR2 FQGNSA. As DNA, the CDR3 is TGTGCCAGCAGCTCAAGGACTAGCGGGAGGGATCTGTTCTTC. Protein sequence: CASSSRTSGRDLFF.

CDR3 amino acids: CASSGRATGELFF. The CDR3, as DNA: TGCGCCAGCAGCGGCAGGGCCACCGGGGAGCTGTTTTTT. The chain couples TRBV5-1 to TRBJ2-2; maybe TRBD1 (5 bases). This CDR3 is 13 amino acids long. Germline-derived CDR1 and CDR2 are SGHRS and YFSETQ. V lost 4 bases to trimming and J lost 4 bases, with 8 bases between them.

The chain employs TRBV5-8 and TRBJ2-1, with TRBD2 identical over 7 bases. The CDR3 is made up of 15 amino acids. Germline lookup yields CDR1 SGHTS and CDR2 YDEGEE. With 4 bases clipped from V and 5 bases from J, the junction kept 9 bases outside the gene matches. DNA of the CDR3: TGTGCCAGCAGCCCATTGGCGGGAGTAAACAATGAGCAGTTCTTC. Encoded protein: CASSPLAGVNNEQFF. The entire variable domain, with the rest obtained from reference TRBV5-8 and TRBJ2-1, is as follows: EAGVTQSPTHLIKTRGQQATLRCSPISGHTSVYWYQQALGLGLQFLLWYDEGEERNRGNFPPRFSGRQFPNYSSELNVNALELEDSALYLCASSPLAGVNNEQFFGPGTRLTVL.

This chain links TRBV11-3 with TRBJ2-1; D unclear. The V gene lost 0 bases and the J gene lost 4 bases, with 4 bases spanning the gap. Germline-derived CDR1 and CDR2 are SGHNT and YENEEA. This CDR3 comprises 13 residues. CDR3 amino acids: CASSLDPYNEQFF. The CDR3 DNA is TGTGCCAGCAGCTTAGACCCTTACAATGAGCAGTTCTTC.

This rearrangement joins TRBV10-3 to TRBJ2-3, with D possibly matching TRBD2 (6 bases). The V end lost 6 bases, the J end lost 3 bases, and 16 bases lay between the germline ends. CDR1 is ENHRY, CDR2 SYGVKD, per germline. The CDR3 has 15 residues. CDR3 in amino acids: CAISAGLFMTDTQYF. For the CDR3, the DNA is TGTGCCATCAGCGCGGGACTTTTCATGACAGATACGCAGTATTTT.

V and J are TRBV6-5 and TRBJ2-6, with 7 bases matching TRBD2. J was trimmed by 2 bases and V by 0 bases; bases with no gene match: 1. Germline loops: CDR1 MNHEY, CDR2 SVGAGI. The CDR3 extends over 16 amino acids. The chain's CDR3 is CASSYSGGAGANVLTF. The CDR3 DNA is TGTGCCAGCAGTTACTCGGGGGGGGCTGGGGCCAACGTCCTGACTTTC.

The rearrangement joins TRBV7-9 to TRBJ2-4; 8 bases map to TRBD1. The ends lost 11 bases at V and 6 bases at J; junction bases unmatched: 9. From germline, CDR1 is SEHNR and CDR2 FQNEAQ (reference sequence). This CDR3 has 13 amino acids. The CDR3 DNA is TGTGCCCTTGACCAGGGGGCAGGAAACATTCAGTACTTC. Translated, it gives CALDQGAGNIQYF.

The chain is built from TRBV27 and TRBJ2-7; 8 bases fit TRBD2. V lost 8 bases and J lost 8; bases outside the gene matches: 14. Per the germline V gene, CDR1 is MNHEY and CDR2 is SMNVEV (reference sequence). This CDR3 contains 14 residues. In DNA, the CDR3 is TGTGCCAGCCGGGGGCGGACTAGCCCTACCCAGCAGTACTTC. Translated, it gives CASRGRTSPTQQYF.

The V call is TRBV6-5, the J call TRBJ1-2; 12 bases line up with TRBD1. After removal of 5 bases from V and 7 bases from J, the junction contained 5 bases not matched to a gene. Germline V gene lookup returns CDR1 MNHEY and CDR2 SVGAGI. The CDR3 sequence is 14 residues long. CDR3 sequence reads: CASSRDRGRGGYTF. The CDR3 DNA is TGTGCCAGCAGTCGGGACAGGGGGCGAGGTGGCTACACCTTC.

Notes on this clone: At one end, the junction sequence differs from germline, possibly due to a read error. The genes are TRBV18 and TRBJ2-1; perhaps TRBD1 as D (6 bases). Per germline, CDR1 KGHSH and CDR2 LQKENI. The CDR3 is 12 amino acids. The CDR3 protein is CATSYREDEQFF. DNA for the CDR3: TGTGCCACCTCATACAGGGAAGATGAGCAGTTCTTC.

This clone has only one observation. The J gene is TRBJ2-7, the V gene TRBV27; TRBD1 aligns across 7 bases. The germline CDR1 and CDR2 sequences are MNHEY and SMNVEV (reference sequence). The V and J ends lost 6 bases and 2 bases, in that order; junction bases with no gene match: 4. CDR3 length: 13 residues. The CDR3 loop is CASRLTGAYEQYF. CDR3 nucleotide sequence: TGTGCCAGCAGATTAACAGGGGCCTACGAGCAGTACTTC.

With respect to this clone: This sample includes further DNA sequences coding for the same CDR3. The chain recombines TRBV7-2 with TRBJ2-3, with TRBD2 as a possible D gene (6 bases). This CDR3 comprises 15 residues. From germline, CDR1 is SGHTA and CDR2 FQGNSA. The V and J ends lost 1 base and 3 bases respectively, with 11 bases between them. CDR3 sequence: CASSLGGVGTDTQYF. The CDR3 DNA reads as TGTGCCAGCAGCTTAGGGGGGGTCGGAACAGATACGCAGTATTTT.

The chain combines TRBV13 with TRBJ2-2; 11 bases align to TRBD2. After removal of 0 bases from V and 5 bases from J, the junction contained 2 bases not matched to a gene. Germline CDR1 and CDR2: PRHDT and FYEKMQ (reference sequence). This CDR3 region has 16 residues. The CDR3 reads CASSLGLAGVTGELFF. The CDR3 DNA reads TGTGCCAGCAGCTTAGGACTAGCGGGGGTAACCGGGGAGCTGTTTTTT.

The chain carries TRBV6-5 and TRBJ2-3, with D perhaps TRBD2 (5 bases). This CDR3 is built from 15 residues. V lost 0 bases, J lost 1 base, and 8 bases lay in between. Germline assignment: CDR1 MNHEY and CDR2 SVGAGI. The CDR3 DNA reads TGTGCCAGCAGTTACTCGCGGGCCCGCACAGATACGCAGTATTTT. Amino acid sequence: CASSYSRARTDTQYF.